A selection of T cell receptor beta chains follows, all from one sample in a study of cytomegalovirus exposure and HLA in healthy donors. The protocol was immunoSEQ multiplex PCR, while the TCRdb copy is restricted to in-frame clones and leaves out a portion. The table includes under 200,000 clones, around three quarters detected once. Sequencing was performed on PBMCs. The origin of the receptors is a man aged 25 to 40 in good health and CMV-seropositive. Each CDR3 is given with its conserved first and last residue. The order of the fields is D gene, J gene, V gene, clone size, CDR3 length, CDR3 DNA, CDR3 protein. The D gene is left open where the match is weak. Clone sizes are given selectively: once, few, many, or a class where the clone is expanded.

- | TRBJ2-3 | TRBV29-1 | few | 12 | TGCAGCGTTTTGACTAGCACAGATACGCAGTATTTT | CSVLTSTDTQYF
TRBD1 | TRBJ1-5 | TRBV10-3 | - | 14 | TGTGCCATCCAACAGGCAGGGGGAAATCAGCCCCAGCATTTT | CAIQQAGGNQPQHF
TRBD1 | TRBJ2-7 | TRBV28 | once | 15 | TGTGCCAGCAGTTCTCCGGGACAGAACTCCTACGAGCAGTACTTC | CASSSPGQNSYEQYF
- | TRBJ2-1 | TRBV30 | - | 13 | TGTGCCTGGATACCGGGACAATACAATGAGCAGTTCTTC | CAWIPGQYNEQFF
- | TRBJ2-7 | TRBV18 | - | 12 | TGTGCCAGCTCATCCCAGTTCTACGAGCAGTACTTC | CASSSQFYEQYF
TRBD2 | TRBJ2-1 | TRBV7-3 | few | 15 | TGTGCCAGCAGCTTGGAGCGGGGGGGCCTCTATGAGCAGTTCTTC | CASSLERGGLYEQFF
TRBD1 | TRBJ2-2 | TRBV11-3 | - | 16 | TGTGCCAGCAGCTCTGCCGGGACAGTGAACACCGGGGAGCTGTTTTTT | CASSSAGTVNTGELFF
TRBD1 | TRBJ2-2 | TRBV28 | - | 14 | TGTGCCACCACCGGGACAGCGAACACCGGGGAGCTGTTTTTT | CATTGTANTGELFF
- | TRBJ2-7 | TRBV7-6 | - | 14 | TGTGCCAGCAGCTTAGGGCGGGGACCCGGCGAGCAGTACTTC | CASSLGRGPGEQYF
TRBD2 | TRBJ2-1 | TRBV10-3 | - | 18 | TGTGCCATCAGTGATGATGGGGGGACTAGCGGGGGGATTTATGAGCAGTTCTTC | CAISDDGGTSGGIYEQFF
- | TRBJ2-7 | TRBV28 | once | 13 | TGTGCCAGCCAGCGGGACATATACTACGAGCAGTACTTC | CASQRDIYYEQYF
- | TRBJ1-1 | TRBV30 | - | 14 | TGTGCCTGGAGTTCCCCGTTTCTAAGCACTGAAGCTTTCTTT | CAWSSPFLSTEAFF
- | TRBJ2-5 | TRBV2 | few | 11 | TGTGCCAGCAGAGGGGTCGAGACCCAGTACTTC | CASRGVETQYF
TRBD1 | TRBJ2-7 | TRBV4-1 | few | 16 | TGCGCCAGCAGCCAGGGTGAGGGACAGGGATATTACGAGCAGTACTTC | CASSQGEGQGYYEQYF
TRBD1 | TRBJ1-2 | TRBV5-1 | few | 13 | TGCGCCAGCAGCGCCACAGGGGAGAGGGGCTACACCTTC | CASSATGERGYTF
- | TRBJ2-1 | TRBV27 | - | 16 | TGTGCCAGCAGTCCCTCCCAGGGTTTCTCCTACAATGAGCAGTTCTTC | CASSPSQGFSYNEQFF
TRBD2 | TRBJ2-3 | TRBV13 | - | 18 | TGTGCCAGCAGCCCTGGGAGCGGGGGGGCCGGATCGGCAGATACGCAGTATTTT | CASSPGSGGAGSADTQYF
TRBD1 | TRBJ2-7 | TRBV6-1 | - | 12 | TGTGCCAGCCGACAGGGTACGTACGAGCAGTACTTC | CASRQGTYEQYF
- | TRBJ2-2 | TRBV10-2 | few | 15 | TGCGCCAGCAGTATTGCCGGACATTCCACCGGGGAGCTGTTTTTT | CASSIAGHSTGELFF
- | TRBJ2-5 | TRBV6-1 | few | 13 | TGTGCCAGCAGGACTCGCCCCCAAGAGACCCAGTACTTC | CASRTRPQETQYF
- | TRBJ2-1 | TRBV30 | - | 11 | TGTGCCTGGACCCAGGGGATTGAGCAGTTCTTC | CAWTQGIEQFF
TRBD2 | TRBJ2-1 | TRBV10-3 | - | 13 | TGTGCCACCACTAGCGGGGACAACAATGAGCAGTTCTTC | CATTSGDNNEQFF
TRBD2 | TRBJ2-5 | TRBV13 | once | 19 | TGTGCCAGCAGCATGACTAGCGGGGGGGACCCCGGTGTGGTGGGGACCCAGTACTTC | CASSMTSGGDPGVVGTQYF
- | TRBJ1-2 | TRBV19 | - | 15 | TGTGCCAGTAGTCCTCAGGCCTCCAATAACTATGGCTACACCTTC | CASSPQASNNYGYTF
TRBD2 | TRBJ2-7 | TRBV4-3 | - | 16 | TGCGCCAGCAGCCAAGGGGTAGGGCGGGGGGGCTACGAGCAGTACTTC | CASSQGVGRGGYEQYF
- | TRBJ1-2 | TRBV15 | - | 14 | TGTGCCACCAGCGCCTTCAGGGGACGCTTTGGCTACACCTTC | CATSAFRGRFGYTF
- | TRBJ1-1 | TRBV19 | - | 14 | TGTGCCAGTAGACTCACCGTAGGAGGCACTGAAGCTTTCTTT | CASRLTVGGTEAFF
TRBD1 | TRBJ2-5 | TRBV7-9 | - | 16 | TGTGCCAGCAGCGGCGAGGACAGGGATGACCAAGAGACCCAGTACTTC | CASSGEDRDDQETQYF
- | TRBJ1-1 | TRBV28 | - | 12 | TGTGCCAGCAGTCTGGACAGCCCTGAAGCTTTCTTT | CASSLDSPEAFF
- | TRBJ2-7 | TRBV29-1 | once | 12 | TGCAGCGTGAGAGGACACAGCTACGAGCAGTACTTC | CSVRGHSYEQYF
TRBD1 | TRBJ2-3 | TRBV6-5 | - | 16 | TGTGCCAGCAGTTACGACGACAGGGGGTGGACAGATACGCAGTATTTT | CASSYDDRGWTDTQYF
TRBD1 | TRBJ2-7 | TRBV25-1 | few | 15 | TGTGCCAGCAGTACCGGGACAGGGGGCTTCTACGAGCAGTACTTC | CASSTGTGGFYEQYF
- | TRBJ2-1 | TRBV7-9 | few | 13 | TGTGCCAGCAGCTTGAGTGAGACGGGTGAGCAGTTCTTC | CASSLSETGEQFF
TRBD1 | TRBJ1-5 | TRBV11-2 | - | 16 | TGTGCCAGCAGCTTAGTAGGGGGCTATAGCAATCAGCCCCAGCATTTT | CASSLVGGYSNQPQHF
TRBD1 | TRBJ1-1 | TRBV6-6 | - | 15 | TGTGCCAGCAGTTACACAGACAGGGTGTCCACTGAAGCTTTCTTT | CASSYTDRVSTEAFF
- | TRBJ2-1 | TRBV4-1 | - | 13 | TGCGCCAGCAGCCGAACAGGCTCCAATGAGCAGTTCTTC | CASSRTGSNEQFF
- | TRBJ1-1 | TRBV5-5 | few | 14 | TGTGCCAGCAGCTTGGAGAGGATGAACACTGAAGCTTTCTTT | CASSLERMNTEAFF
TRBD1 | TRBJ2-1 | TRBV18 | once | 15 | TGTGCCAGCTCACCAAGGGACAGGGGGCCGGGTGAGCAGTTCTTC | CASSPRDRGPGEQFF
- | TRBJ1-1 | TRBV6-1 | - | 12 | TGTGCCAGCAGGCTAATGAACACTGAAGCTTTCTTT | CASRLMNTEAFF
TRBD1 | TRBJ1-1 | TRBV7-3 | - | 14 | TGTGCCAGCAGGCCGGACAGGGGGTGGACTGAAGCTTTCTTT | CASRPDRGWTEAFF
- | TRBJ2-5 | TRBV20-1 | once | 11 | TGCAGTGCTAGAGGTTCCGGGACCCAGTACTTC | CSARGSGTQYF
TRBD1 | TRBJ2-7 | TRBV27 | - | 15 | TGTGCCAGCAGCCTTTCCCAGGGACAGGGCTACGAGCAGTACTTC | CASSLSQGQGYEQYF
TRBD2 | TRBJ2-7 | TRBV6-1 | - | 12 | TGTGCCAGTAGTGGGGAGGGCTACGAGCAGTACTTC | CASSGEGYEQYF
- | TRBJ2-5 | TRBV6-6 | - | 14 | TGTGCCAGCAGTTACTCTAGCATTGATGAGACCCAGTACTTC | CASSYSSIDETQYF
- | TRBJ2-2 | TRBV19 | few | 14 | TGTGCCAGTAGTACAGGGCATCACACCGGGGAGCTGTTTTTT | CASSTGHHTGELFF
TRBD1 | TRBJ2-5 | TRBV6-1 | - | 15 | TGTGCCAGCAGTACCCGGGAACAGGGGATGGAGACCCAGTACTTC | CASSTREQGMETQYF
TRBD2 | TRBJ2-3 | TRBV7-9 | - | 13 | TGTGCCAGCAGCCCTAGCGGATCAGATACGCAGTATTTT | CASSPSGSDTQYF
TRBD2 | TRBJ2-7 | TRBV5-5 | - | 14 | TGTGCCAGCAGCACCCTACTAGCGAACTACGAGCAGTACTTC | CASSTLLANYEQYF
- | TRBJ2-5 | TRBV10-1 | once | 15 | TGCGCCAGCAGTGAGTCTAGTAGGGGCTGGGAGACCCAGTACTTC | CASSESSRGWETQYF
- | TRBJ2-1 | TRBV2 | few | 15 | TGTGCCAGCCGGTGGGGGCCAGACTCCTACAATGAGCAGTTCTTC | CASRWGPDSYNEQFF
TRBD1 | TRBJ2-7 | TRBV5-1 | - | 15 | TGCGCCAGCAGCTTGACGCGGACAGGGCCCTACGAGCAGTACTTC | CASSLTRTGPYEQYF
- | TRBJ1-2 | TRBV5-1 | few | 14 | TGCGCCAGCAGCCCTTCGCCGGGGAACTATGGCTACACCTTC | CASSPSPGNYGYTF